These 8 T cell receptor beta chains came from one sample sequenced in a study of cytomegalovirus exposure and HLA in healthy donors. The protocol was immunoSEQ multiplex PCR, while the TCRdb copy is restricted to in-frame clones and leaves out a portion. This table holds under 200,000 clones, 80% to 90% found once. Sequencing input: PBMCs. These receptors were collected from a woman in her thirties in good health and CMV-seronegative.

The rearrangement links TRBV29-1 to TRBJ2-6, with D hard to call. V gave up 4 bases and J gave up 1 base, with 2 bases separating them. In germline, CDR1 is SQVTM, CDR2 ANQGSEA. CDR3 length: 12 residues. DNA of the CDR3: TGCAGCGTTGTATCTGGGGCCAACGTCCTGACTTTC. Encoded protein: CSVVSGANVLTF.

V gene TRBV6-5 combines with J gene TRBJ2-7, with D perhaps matching TRBD2 (6 bases). V lost 2 bases and J 1 base, leaving 12 bases between the germline ends. The CDR3 length is 15 residues. Germline CDR1 is MNHEY and CDR2 is SVGAGI. The CDR3 spells CASSYGGASSYEQYF. In nucleotides, the CDR3 is TGTGCCAGCAGTTACGGCGGGGCCTCTTCCTACGAGCAGTACTTC.

This clone turned up a few times. The chain carries TRBV7-8 and TRBJ2-7, with 10 bases identical to TRBD2. From germline, CDR1 is SGHVS and CDR2 FQNEAQ. The CDR3 extends over 17 amino acids. V lost 4 bases to trimming and J lost 3 bases; unmatched junction nucleotides: 12. CDR3 DNA sequence: TGTGCCAGCAGCTATCCTAGCGGGAGCGATCCTTTCTACGAGCAGTACTTC. This translates into CASSYPSGSDPFYEQYF.

The chain couples TRBV30 to TRBJ1-4; TRBD1 is a possible D gene (5 bases). V lost 3 bases and J lost 6, with 11 bases in between. Germline assignment: CDR1 GTSNPN and CDR2 SVGIG (reference sequence). The CDR3 length is 13 residues. In DNA form, the CDR3 reads TGTGCCTGGAGGGGGGGTTTGGATGAAAAACTGTTTTTT. Protein: CAWRGGLDEKLFF. Filled out from reference TRBV30 and TRBJ1-4, the complete variable domain reads SQTIHQWPATLVQPVGSPLSLECTVEGTSNPNLYWYRQAAGRGLQLLFYSVGIGQISSEVPQNLSASRPQDRQFILSSKKLLLSDSGFYLCAWRGGLDEKLFFGSGTQLSVL.

The chain combines TRBV27 with TRBJ2-7; 8 bases align to TRBD1. The V gene's germline CDR1 is MNHEY and CDR2 SMNVEV (reference sequence). The CDR3 is made up of 14 amino acids. V shed 4 bases, J shed 2 bases, and the junction held 4 bases outside the gene matches. CDR3 sequence: CASSSRDRTYEQYF. The CDR3 nucleotides are TGTGCCAGCAGTTCCCGGGACAGGACCTACGAGCAGTACTTC.

CDR3 residues: CASSDEFGTTGELFF. The CDR3 DNA sequence: TGTGCCAGCAGTGACGAGTTCGGAACCACCGGGGAGCTGTTTTTT. The chain carries TRBV6-4 and TRBJ2-2; no clear D gene. V lost 2 bases, J lost 4 bases, and 11 bases lay in between. The CDR3 contains 15 residues. CDR1 is MRHNA and CDR2 is SNTAGT in the germline V gene.

CDR3 loop: CASSLVAADGNTIYF. As DNA, the CDR3 is TGTGCCAGCAGCTTAGTGGCGGCAGACGGAAACACCATATATTTT. V usage is TRBV7-6 and J usage is TRBJ1-3; D uncertain. Germline-derived CDR1 and CDR2 are SGHVS and FNYEAQ. V lost 1 base, J lost 4 bases, and 11 bases lay in between. There are 15 residues in the CDR3.

The sample holds one count of this clone. The CDR3 region has the DNA TGTGCCAGCAGCTCCCTAAACTCCTTGGCTTCAACCGGGGAGCTGTTTTTT. Protein: CASSSLNSLASTGELFF. The chain uses TRBV7-3 and TRBJ2-2, with D hard to call. Trimming took off 4 bases at V and 5 bases at J, with 20 bases between the two ends. The CDR3 contains 17 residues. Germline lookup yields CDR1 SGHTA and CDR2 FQGTGA.